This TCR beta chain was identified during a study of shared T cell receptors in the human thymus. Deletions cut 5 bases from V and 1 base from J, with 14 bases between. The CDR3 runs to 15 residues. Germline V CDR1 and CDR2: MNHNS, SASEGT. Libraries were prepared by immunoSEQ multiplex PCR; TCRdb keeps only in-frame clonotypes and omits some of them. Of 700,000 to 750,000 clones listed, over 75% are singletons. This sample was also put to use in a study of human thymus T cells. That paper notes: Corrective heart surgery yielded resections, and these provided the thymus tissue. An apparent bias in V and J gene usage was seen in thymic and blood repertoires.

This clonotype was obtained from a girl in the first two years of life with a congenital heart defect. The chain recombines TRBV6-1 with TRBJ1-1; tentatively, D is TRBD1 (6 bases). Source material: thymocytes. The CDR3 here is CASSLVRGENTEAFF. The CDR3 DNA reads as TGTGCCAGCAGTTTGGTCAGGGGCGAGAACACTGAAGCTTTCTTT.